This T cell receptor (beta chain) was documented in a study of T-cell reconstitution after alpha-beta-depleted transplantation in children. A library of TCRbeta sequences, prepared with unique molecular identifiers, was generated. A single record per CDR3 protein comes from TCRdb applying MiXCR to the PCR reads. The sample lists more than 200,000 distinct CDR3 sequences, roughly 25% seen once, with about 4.8% in the top ten. The germline V and J ends were trimmed by 10 bases and 5 bases, with 19 bases remaining between them. There are 14 residues in the CDR3. CDR1 is SNHLY and CDR2 is FYNNEI in the germline V gene.

Specimen: PBMCs, mostly from graft donor cells, collected 360 days after TCRalphabeta/CD19-depleted stem cell transplant. The chain employs TRBV2 and TRBJ2-3, with D tentatively TRBD2 (5 bases). The TCR originated in a female patient between 2 and 10 years old who had a stem cell transplant for congenital amegakaryocytic thrombocytopenia, so the T cells may come from the graft donor. DNA for the CDR3: TGTGCCACAGAGGACTCCTCTAAGGGAGATACGCAGTATTTT. It is translated as CATEDSSKGDTQYF.